The source of this T cell receptor beta chain is a study of early T cells in non-severe SARS-CoV-2 infection. The V end lost 1 base, the J end lost 1 base, and 13 bases lay between the germline ends. CDR3 size: 15 residues. Per germline, CDR1 DFQATT and CDR2 SNEGSKA (reference sequence). A single record per CDR3 protein comes from TCRdb applying MiXCR to the 5' RACE reads. Here the sample spans fewer than 60,000 distinct CDR3 sequences, roughly 10% being singletons. The TCR was taken from an adult who was a healthcare worker with PCR-confirmed SARS-CoV-2 infection or an uninfected control (not recorded which). The chain combines TRBV20-1 with TRBJ2-5; either TRBD1 or TRBD2 may supply D (5 bases each). Sequenced input: whole blood. The CDR3: CSARGTGTGQETQYF. Written as DNA, the CDR3 is TGCAGTGCTAGAGGGACCGGGACGGGCCAAGAGACCCAGTACTTC.